These T cell receptor beta chains were read from a single sample in a study of human thymus T cells. Profiling relied on immunoSEQ multiplex PCR, and the TCRdb table lists in-frame clones only, not all of them. The repertoire holds 65,000 to 90,000 clones, with approximately 95% as singletons. The source material was thymus tissue. These receptors originate from a girl under two years old with a congenital heart defect but otherwise immunologically healthy. Each CDR3 is given with its conserved first and last residue. The order of the fields is V gene, D gene, J gene, CDR3 protein, CDR3 DNA. A D gene is named only where the DNA matches it firmly.

>TRBV28|TRBD1|TRBJ1-5
CASSTLPGQGSLSNQPQHF
TGTGCCAGCAGTACCCTCCCGGGACAGGGCTCCCTTAGCAATCAGCCCCAGCATTTT
>TRBV7-8|TRBD1|TRBJ2-7
CASSLGLGQGDEQYF
TGTGCCAGCAGCTTAGGGTTAGGACAGGGGGATGAGCAGTACTTC
>TRBV25-1|TRBD1|TRBJ2-7
CASSEDRMGYEQYF
TGTGCCAGCAGTGAGGACAGGATGGGCTACGAGCAGTACTTC
>TRBV9|TRBD2|TRBJ2-3
CASSASRTSGGTDTQYF
TGTGCCAGCAGCGCCTCCAGGACTAGCGGGGGCACAGATACGCAGTATTTT
>TRBV28|TRBD2|TRBJ2-7
CASRTDSGRASYEQYF
TGTGCCAGCAGAACGGATAGTGGGAGGGCCAGTTACGAGCAGTACTTC
>TRBV5-1|-|TRBJ2-3
CASSSSDTQYF
TGCGCCAGCAGTTCGTCAGATACGCAGTATTTT
>TRBV28|-|TRBJ2-3
CASSGADTQYF
TGTGCCAGCTCCGGGGCAGATACGCAGTATTTT
>TRBV4-1|-|TRBJ1-1
CASSQVQSLRTEAFF
TGCGCCAGCAGCCAAGTCCAGTCCCTCCGTACTGAAGCTTTCTTT
>TRBV2|TRBD1|TRBJ2-5
CASRPSRSDRARETQYF
TGTGCCAGCAGACCCAGTAGATCGGACAGGGCGAGGGAGACCCAGTACTTC
>TRBV12-5|-|TRBJ2-3
CAIRQGTDTQYF
TGTGCTATTCGCCAGGGCACAGATACGCAGTATTTT
>TRBV6-1|-|TRBJ2-6
CASSEGGPLSGANVLTF
TGTGCCAGCAGTGAAGGGGGGCCCCTCTCTGGGGCCAACGTCCTGACTTTC
>TRBV10-1|-|TRBJ2-2
CASRRGTNTGELFF
TGCGCCAGCAGGAGGGGCACGAACACCGGGGAGCTGTTTTTT
>TRBV14|-|TRBJ1-4
CASSQGPRRVNFPTNEKLFF
TGTGCCAGCAGCCAAGGACCCCGACGGGTCAACTTTCCAACTAATGAAAAACTGTTTTTT
>TRBV9|TRBD1|TRBJ2-6
CASSAGQGARANVLTF
TGTGCCAGCAGCGCCGGACAGGGGGCGAGGGCCAACGTCCTGACTTTC
>TRBV14|-|TRBJ2-1
CASSYGLHEQFF
TGTGCCAGCAGCTACGGGCTACATGAGCAGTTCTTC
>TRBV15|TRBD1|TRBJ1-2
CATSSPRTGECYTF
TGTGCCACCAGCAGCCCTCGGACAGGGGAATGCTACACCTTC
>TRBV28|TRBD2|TRBJ2-1
CASSPRVKGREGYNEQFF
TGTGCCAGCAGCCCCCGCGTGAAAGGGCGGGAGGGGTACAATGAGCAGTTCTTC
>TRBV5-1|-|TRBJ2-7
CASSPTKLEERPEGVEQYF
TGCGCCAGCAGCCCCACAAAACTCGAAGAGCGGCCCGAGGGGGTAGAGCAGTACTTC